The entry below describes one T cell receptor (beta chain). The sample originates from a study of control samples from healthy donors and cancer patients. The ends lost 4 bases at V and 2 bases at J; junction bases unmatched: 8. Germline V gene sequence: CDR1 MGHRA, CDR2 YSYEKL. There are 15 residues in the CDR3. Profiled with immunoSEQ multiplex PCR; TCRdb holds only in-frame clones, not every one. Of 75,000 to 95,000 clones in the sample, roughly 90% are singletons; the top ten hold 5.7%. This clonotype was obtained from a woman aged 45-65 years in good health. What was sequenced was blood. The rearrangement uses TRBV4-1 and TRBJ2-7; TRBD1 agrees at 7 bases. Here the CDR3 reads CASSPGTVTTYEQYF. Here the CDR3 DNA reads TGCGCCAGCAGCCCAGGGACAGTAACTACCTACGAGCAGTACTTC.